The 8 T cell receptor beta chains presented below share a single source sample, sequenced in a study of T cell changes during pregnancy in multiple sclerosis. Sequencing used immunoSEQ multiplex PCR; TCRdb keeps in-frame clones, though not all of them. The profile shows 32,000 or so clones, more than 85% of them singletons. The source was CD4+ T cells from peripheral blood mononuclear cells, collected in the second trimester of pregnancy. Source of these receptors: a female donor with multiple sclerosis, enrolled in a pregnancy study.

The rearrangement links TRBV7-2 to TRBJ2-3; possibly TRBD1 for D (6 bases). Per the germline V gene, CDR1 is SGHTA and CDR2 is FQGNSA. V was pared by 7 bases and J by 4 bases, with 6 bases between. The CDR3 spans 11 residues. This CDR3 is CASTGADTQYF. The CDR3 region has the DNA TGTGCCAGCACAGGGGCAGATACGCAGTATTTT.

This clone was seen just once. The chain employs TRBV7-3 and TRBJ1-6; tentatively, D is TRBD1 (5 bases). Per the germline V gene, CDR1 is SGHTA and CDR2 is FQGTGA. The CDR3 length is 13 residues. The V gene lost 1 base and the J gene lost 10 bases, with 8 bases spanning the gap. Here the CDR3 reads CASSLKQGSPLHF. In DNA form, the CDR3 reads TGTGCCAGCAGCTTAAAGCAGGGATCACCCCTCCACTTT.

The chain links TRBV30 to TRBJ2-5, with 12 positions matching TRBD2. Per the germline V gene, CDR1 is GTSNPN and CDR2 is SVGIG (reference sequence). Unmatched junction bases numbered 3, after V lost 0 bases and J lost 1 base. The length of the CDR3 is 16 residues. CDR3 amino acids: CAWSVRLAGVQETQYF. The CDR3 DNA reads as TGTGCCTGGAGTGTAAGACTAGCGGGAGTCCAAGAGACCCAGTACTTC.

V gene TRBV11-2 combines with J gene TRBJ2-5, with D maybe TRBD2 (5 bases). V lost 2 bases to trimming and J lost 1 base, with 11 bases between them. Per the germline V gene, CDR1 is SGHAT and CDR2 is FQNNGV. The CDR3 covers 15 residues. The CDR3 here is CASSLSLAFQETQYF. CDR3 DNA sequence: TGTGCCAGCAGCTTATCCCTAGCCTTCCAAGAGACCCAGTACTTC.

The gene calls are TRBV5-5 and TRBJ2-1; 9 positions agree with TRBD1. The V segment lost 0 bases and the J segment 3 bases; nucleotides outside the gene matches: 4. The CDR3 runs 16 residues. The V gene's germline CDR1 is SGHKS and CDR2 YYEKEE (reference sequence). CDR3 bases: TGTGCCAGCAGCTTGGTCGTGGGACAGGGCTACAATGAGCAGTTCTTC. It is translated as CASSLVVGQGYNEQFF.

The chain is built from TRBV18 and TRBJ1-1; possible D gene TRBD1, 5 bases. Trimming removed 2 bases at V and 4 bases at J, with 5 bases between. Germline V gene sequence: CDR1 KGHSH, CDR2 LQKENI. The CDR3 runs to 12 residues. The CDR3 is CASSPGATEAFF. The CDR3 DNA is TGTGCCAGCTCACCAGGGGCCACTGAAGCTTTCTTT.

This chain connects TRBV7-2 to TRBJ2-5; no clear D gene. Germline V CDR1 and CDR2: SGHTA, FQGNSA. The CDR3 contains 14 residues. Deletions cut 3 bases from V and 4 bases from J, with 12 bases between. The CDR3 nucleotides are TGTGCCAGCAGCTTGATGGCGGTGGCAGAGACCCAGTACTTC. Protein sequence: CASSLMAVAETQYF. The full variable domain, its missing parts supplied by reference TRBV7-2 and TRBJ2-5, is GAGVSQSPSNKVTEKGKDVELRCDPISGHTALYWYRQSLGQGLEFLIYFQGNSAPDKSGLPSDRFSAERTGGSVSTLTIQRTQQEDSAVYLCASSLMAVAETQYFGPGTRLLVL.

The chain recombines TRBV10-2 with TRBJ2-3; D gene unclear. The V gene lost 0 bases and the J gene lost 4 bases, with 8 bases spanning the gap. The CDR3 runs 14 residues. CDR1 is WSHSY and CDR2 is SAAADI in the germline V gene. Here the CDR3 DNA reads TGCGCCAGCAGTGAGTCGCACAGTTCAGATACGCAGTATTTT. Translated, it gives CASSESHSSDTQYF.